This T cell receptor beta chain came from a study of neoadjuvant anti-PD-1 for oral cavity cancer. Study as a whole: Non-progressing patients received a fourth nivolumab dose near day 43, then surgery on days 50-56. Study-level results: Higher pretreatment Treg/Th17 ratios tracked higher pretreatment blood clonality.

Notes on this clone: Its antigen is unknown.

Some clones are missing from TCRdb's copy, which holds only in-frame ones; the method was immunoSEQ multiplex PCR. The sample has about 42,000 clones; 65% to 85% are singletons. Sample time point: after neoadjuvant nivolumab, at surgical resection. These oral cavity squamous cell carcinomas were HPV-negative and locally advanced. V was clipped by 6 bases and J by 6 bases; unmatched bases: 11. The V gene's germline CDR1 is SQVTM and CDR2 ANQGSEA. The CDR3 is made up of 15 amino acids. The sequence was collected from a person aged 35-79 years with oral cavity squamous cell carcinoma. This sequence joins TRBV29-1 and TRBJ2-1; TRBD1 agrees at 10 bases. The sequencing here drew on PBMCs, taken after nivolumab (anti-PD-1) treatment. The CDR3 nucleotides read TGCAGCGTAAGAACCGGGACAGGGGTAAGCAATGAGCAGTTCTTC. Its translation is CSVRTGTGVSNEQFF.